Given below is one T cell receptor beta chain in context. The data belong to a study of PD-L1 blockade in urothelial cancer. Looking at the study overall: Samples of blood were analyzed 3 weeks (second dose) and 6 weeks after treatment start. Researchers found blood samples held a median of approximately 150,000 T cells.

Sequencing was performed with immunoSEQ multiplex PCR; in TCRdb, only in-frame clones are kept and a portion is missing. Altogether 40,000 or so clones are present, approximately 78% being singletons, with the ten largest covering 13%. The CDR3 runs 14 residues. Germline CDR1 reads SGHRS; CDR2 reads YFSETQ. V was cut by 0 bases and J by 2 bases, with 8 bases left in between. Time point in this sample: peripheral blood 6 weeks after treatment start. The material was PBMCs, obtained around atezolizumab (anti-PD-L1) treatment. The receptor was derived from a man in his 60s with urothelial cancer. The chain joins TRBV5-1 to TRBJ1-1, with no clear D. CDR3 nucleotide sequence: TGCGCCAGCAGCTTGGATACAGCAAACACTGAAGCTTTCTTT. Protein product: CASSLDTANTEAFF.